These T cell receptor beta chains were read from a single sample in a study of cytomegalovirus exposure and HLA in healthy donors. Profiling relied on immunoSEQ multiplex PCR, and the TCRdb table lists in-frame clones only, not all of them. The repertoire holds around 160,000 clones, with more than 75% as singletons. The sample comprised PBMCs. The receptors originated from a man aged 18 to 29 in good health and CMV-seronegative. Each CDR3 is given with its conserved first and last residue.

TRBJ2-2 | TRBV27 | CASSFGLGNTGELFF
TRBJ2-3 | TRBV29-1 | CSVRDQPGAPAADTQYF
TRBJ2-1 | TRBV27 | CASSLSRLAGHNEQFF
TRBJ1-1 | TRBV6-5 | CASSYATGGDTEAFF
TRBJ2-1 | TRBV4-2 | CASSQQYPSSYNEQFF
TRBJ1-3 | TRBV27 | CASSQDRGRNTIYF
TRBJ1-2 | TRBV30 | CAWSSEGNGYTF
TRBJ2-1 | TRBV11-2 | CASSLAGGSVGNEQFF
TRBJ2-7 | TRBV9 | CASSVGSSGSSYEQYF
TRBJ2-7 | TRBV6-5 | CASSFGTASYEQYF
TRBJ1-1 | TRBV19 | CASSRWQGAPEAFF
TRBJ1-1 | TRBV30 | CAWMVAGRAFF
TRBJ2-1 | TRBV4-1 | CASSQWGEIYNEQFF
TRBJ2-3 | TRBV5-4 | CASSTIDRESQYTQYF
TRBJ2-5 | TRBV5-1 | CASSSTSGGGAETQYF
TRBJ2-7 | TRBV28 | CASRSSGIYEQYF
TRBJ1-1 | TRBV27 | CASSLDRQGTEAFF
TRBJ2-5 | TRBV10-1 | CASSPGTQTQYF
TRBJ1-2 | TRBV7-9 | CASSVESYGYTF
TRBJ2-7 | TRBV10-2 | CATKPGLPYEQYF
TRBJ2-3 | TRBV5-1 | CASSLRVAVTLTDTQYF
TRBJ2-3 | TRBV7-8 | CASSLGLNTQYF
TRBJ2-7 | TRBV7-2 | CASSWHWTGRNEQYF